These T cell receptor beta chains were read from a single sample in a study of identical twins. TCRdb re-analysed the 5' RACE reads in MiXCR, keeping a single row per CDR3 protein. The data hold roughly 540,000 distinct CDR3 sequences, with approximately 22% observed a single time. These records were also assigned to another study, of T cells expressing NK-cell markers.

Sample: CD4+ T cells sorted from blood. These receptors originate from a woman between 18 and 30 years old in good health. CDR3s include the opening cysteine and the closing phenylalanine or tryptophan. The D gene is left open where the match is weak. Clone size appears in some rows only: once, few, many, or a class for an expanded clone.

V gene: TRBV10-1
D gene: .
J gene: TRBJ1-1
clone size: many
CDR3 protein: CASSGMNTEAFF
CDR3 DNA: TGCGCCAGCAGTGGGATGAACACTGAAGCTTTCTTT

V gene: TRBV4-3
D gene: .
J gene: TRBJ1-1
clone size: .
CDR3 protein: CASSQGGRALNTEAFF
CDR3 DNA: TGCGCCAGCAGCCAGGGGGGAAGGGCGTTGAACACTGAAGCTTTCTTT

V gene: TRBV20-1
D gene: TRBD1
J gene: TRBJ2-4
clone size: many
CDR3 protein: CSAREDRAGAKNIQYF
CDR3 DNA: TGCAGTGCTAGAGAGGACAGGGCTGGAGCCAAAAACATTCAGTACTTC

V gene: TRBV6-5
D gene: .
J gene: TRBJ2-7
clone size: .
CDR3 protein: CASSYSQVTYEQYF
CDR3 DNA: TGTGCCAGCAGTTACTCGCAGGTTACCTACGAGCAGTACTTC

V gene: TRBV2
D gene: .
J gene: TRBJ1-4
clone size: .
CDR3 protein: CASARETNEKLFF
CDR3 DNA: TGTGCCAGCGCCCGAGAAACTAATGAAAAACTGTTTTTT

V gene: TRBV6-1
D gene: .
J gene: TRBJ1-3
clone size: few
CDR3 protein: CATAADSGNTIYF
CDR3 DNA: TGTGCCACTGCAGCGGACTCTGGAAACACCATATATTTT

V gene: TRBV7-9
D gene: .
J gene: TRBJ2-5
clone size: few
CDR3 protein: CASSLGTHGVIGTQYF
CDR3 DNA: TGTGCCAGCAGCTTAGGGACTCATGGAGTGATAGGGACCCAGTACTTC

V gene: TRBV20-1
D gene: .
J gene: TRBJ1-2
clone size: .
CDR3 protein: CSARTSRGEYGYTF
CDR3 DNA: TGCAGTGCGCGTACATCCAGGGGAGAGTATGGCTACACCTTC

V gene: TRBV5-5
D gene: TRBD1
J gene: TRBJ2-3
clone size: .
CDR3 protein: CASSFDRAGTDTQYF
CDR3 DNA: TGTGCCAGCAGCTTCGACAGGGCGGGCACAGATACGCAGTATTTT

V gene: TRBV12-3/TRBV12-4
D gene: .
J gene: TRBJ2-1
clone size: few
CDR3 protein: CASTKAVAFGEQFF
CDR3 DNA: TGTGCCAGCACCAAGGCGGTGGCATTCGGGGAGCAGTTCTTC

V gene: TRBV7-3
D gene: TRBD1
J gene: TRBJ1-1
clone size: few
CDR3 protein: CASSLSAGGWAEAFF
CDR3 DNA: TGTGCCAGCAGCTTAAGCGCAGGGGGTTGGGCTGAAGCTTTCTTT

V gene: TRBV5-1
D gene: .
J gene: TRBJ2-6
clone size: .
CDR3 protein: CASSWTALTGANVLTF
CDR3 DNA: TGCGCCAGCAGCTGGACAGCCCTCACGGGGGCCAACGTCCTGACTTTC

V gene: TRBV4-2
D gene: TRBD1
J gene: TRBJ2-4
clone size: .
CDR3 protein: CASSPGTDRNIAKNIQYF
CDR3 DNA: TGTGCCAGCAGCCCCGGGACAGACAGAAACATAGCCAAAAACATTCAGTACTTC

V gene: TRBV5-1
D gene: .
J gene: TRBJ2-7
clone size: .
CDR3 protein: CASSPGGFRPEQYF
CDR3 DNA: TGCGCCAGCAGCCCGGGCGGGTTCCGTCCCGAGCAGTACTTC

V gene: TRBV29-1
D gene: .
J gene: TRBJ2-1
clone size: many
CDR3 protein: CSMGASGSYNEQFF
CDR3 DNA: TGCAGCATGGGGGCTAGCGGATCCTACAATGAGCAGTTCTTC

V gene: TRBV20-1
D gene: .
J gene: TRBJ1-1
clone size: .
CDR3 protein: CSATTDMNTEAFF
CDR3 DNA: TGCAGTGCAACGACAGACATGAACACTGAAGCTTTCTTT

V gene: TRBV5-1
D gene: TRBD2
J gene: TRBJ2-1
clone size: .
CDR3 protein: CASSLSHAGGHEQFF
CDR3 DNA: TGCGCCAGCAGCTTGAGTCATGCGGGGGGGCATGAGCAGTTCTTC

V gene: TRBV12-3/TRBV12-4
D gene: .
J gene: TRBJ1-6
clone size: few
CDR3 protein: CASSYQYSPLHF
CDR3 DNA: TGTGCCAGCAGTTACCAGTATTCACCCCTCCACTTT